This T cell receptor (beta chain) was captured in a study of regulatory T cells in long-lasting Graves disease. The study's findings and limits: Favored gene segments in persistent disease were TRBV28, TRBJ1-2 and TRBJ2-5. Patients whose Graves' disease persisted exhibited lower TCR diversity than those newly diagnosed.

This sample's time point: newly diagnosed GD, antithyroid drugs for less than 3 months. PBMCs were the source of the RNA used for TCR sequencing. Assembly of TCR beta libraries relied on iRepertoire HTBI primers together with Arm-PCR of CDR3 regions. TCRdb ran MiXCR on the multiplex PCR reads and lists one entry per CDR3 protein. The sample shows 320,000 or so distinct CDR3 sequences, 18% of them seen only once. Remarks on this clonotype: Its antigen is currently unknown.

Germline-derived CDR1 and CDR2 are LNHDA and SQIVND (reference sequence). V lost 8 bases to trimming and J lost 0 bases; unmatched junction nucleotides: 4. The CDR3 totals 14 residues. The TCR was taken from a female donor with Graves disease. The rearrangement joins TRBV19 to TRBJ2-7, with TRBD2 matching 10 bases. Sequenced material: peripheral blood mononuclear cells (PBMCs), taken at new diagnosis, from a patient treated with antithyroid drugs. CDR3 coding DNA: TGTGCCAGTGCGGAGCGGGAGGGCTCCTACGAGCAGTACTTC. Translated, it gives CASAEREGSYEQYF.